The clone carrying this T cell receptor beta chain was counted many times. The record originates from a study of blood T cells in healthy people across ages. Samples had at least 6.5 million PBMCs isolated from them. The authors extracted at least 6 micrograms of total RNA per sample. A second about 7 to 12 cycle PCR used barcoded and J-beta primers. TCRdb itself ran the 5' RACE reads through MiXCR, one entry per CDR3 protein. The sample has roughly 680,000 distinct CDR3 sequences, around 52% seen once. This TCR was sampled from an elderly woman in good health. The sequencing sample was made of blood.

This CDR3 reads CASSPPSSVKQFF. Here the CDR3 DNA reads TGTGCCAGCAGCCCGCCATCTAGCGTTAAACAGTTCTTC. The chain is built from TRBV7-2 and TRBJ2-1; D might be TRBD2 (6 bases). V was trimmed by 5 bases and J by 13 bases, leaving 18 bases between them. This CDR3 spans 13 amino acids. CDR1 SGHTA and CDR2 FQGNSA come from the germline V gene. Filled out from reference TRBV7-2 and TRBJ2-1, the complete variable domain reads GAGVSQSPSNKVTEKGKDVELRCDPISGHTALYWYRQSLGQGLEFLIYFQGNSAPDKSGLPSDRFSAERTGGSVSTLTIQRTQQEDSAVYLCASSPPSSVKQFFGPGTRLTVL.